This TCR beta chain was sequenced for a study of shared clonotypes between healthy human individuals. Whole-study context: Three plates each covered CD4 naive and memory; CD8 naive two, CD8 memory one.

CDR1 is SEHNR, CDR2 FQNEAQ, per germline (reference sequence). V lost 5 bases, J lost 1 base, and 17 bases lay in between. This CDR3 contains 17 residues. Data came from immunoSEQ multiplex PCR; TCRdb stores just in-frame clones and leaves some out. The sample records approximately 2.5 million clones, roughly 93% being singletons. The sample taken for sequencing was naive CD4+ T cells from PBMCs. Noted subset: CD45RA+ positively selected. The TCR sequence derives from a man younger than 35 in good health. Some clones in this sample may be carry-over from other donors' samples. The rearrangement links TRBV7-9 to TRBJ1-4; a weak D match, TRBD1 (6 bases). CDR3 sequence: CASSRLGQTLTNEKLFF. For the CDR3, the DNA is TGTGCCAGCAGCCGTCTAGGACAGACTTTAACTAATGAAAAACTGTTTTTT. The whole variable domain, filled in from reference TRBV7-9 and TRBJ1-4, reads DTGVSQNPRHKITKRGQNVTFRCDPISEHNRLYWYRQTLGQGPEFLTYFQNEAQLEKSRLLSDRFSAERPKGSFSTLEIQRTEQGDSAMYLCASSRLGQTLTNEKLFFGSGTQLSVL.